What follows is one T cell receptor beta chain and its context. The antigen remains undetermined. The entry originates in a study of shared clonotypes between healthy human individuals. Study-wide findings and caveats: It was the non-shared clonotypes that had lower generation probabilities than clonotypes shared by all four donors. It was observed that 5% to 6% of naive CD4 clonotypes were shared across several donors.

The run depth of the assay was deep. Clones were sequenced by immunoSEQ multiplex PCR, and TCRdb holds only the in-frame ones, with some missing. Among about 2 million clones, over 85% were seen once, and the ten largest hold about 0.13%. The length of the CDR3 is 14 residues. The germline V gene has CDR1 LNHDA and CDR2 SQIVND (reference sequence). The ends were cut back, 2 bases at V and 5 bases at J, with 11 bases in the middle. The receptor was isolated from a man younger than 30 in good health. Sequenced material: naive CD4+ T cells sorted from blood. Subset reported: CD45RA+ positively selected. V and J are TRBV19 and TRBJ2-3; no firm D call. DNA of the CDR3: TGTGCCAGTAGTATACGGGTAGAAGGAGATACGCAGTATTTT. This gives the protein CASSIRVEGDTQYF.